The rows below give T cell receptor beta chains drawn from one sample of a study of blood T cells in healthy people across ages. TCRdb analysed the 5' RACE reads with MiXCR anew, one entry per CDR3 protein. Of 590,000 or so distinct CDR3 sequences listed, about 30% are singletons. Sequencing used blood. Receptors were obtained from a woman older than 75 in good health. CDR3s include the opening cysteine and the closing phenylalanine or tryptophan. The order of the fields is CDR3 DNA, CDR3 protein, D gene, clone size, V gene, J gene. The D gene is left open where the match is weak. Only part of the rows carry a size: once, few, many, or a class if the clone is expanded.

DNA: TGCGCCAGCAGCCCTAGGGCTGAAACTTTCTTT
CDR3: CASSPRAETFF
D: NA
size: NA
V: TRBV10-2
J: TRBJ1-1

DNA: TGTGCCTTCCGGGGAGGGACAAAGAGCACAGATACGCAGTATTTT
CDR3: CAFRGGTKSTDTQYF
D: NA
size: NA
V: TRBV7-9
J: TRBJ2-3

DNA: TGCAGTGCGAGGGGTGGGGCTGGGATCACAGATACGCAGTATTTT
CDR3: CSARGGAGITDTQYF
D: NA
size: many
V: TRBV20-1
J: TRBJ2-3

DNA: TGTGCCAGCAGGCAGGGAGCGGGAGAAGAGACCCAGTACTTC
CDR3: CASRQGAGEETQYF
D: TRBD2
size: many
V: TRBV3-1
J: TRBJ2-5

DNA: TGTGCCTGGAGTGTGGGACAGGGATATGGCTACACCTTC
CDR3: CAWSVGQGYGYTF
D: TRBD1
size: many
V: TRBV30
J: TRBJ1-2

DNA: TGTGCCAGCAGTGAGTCCGGGACCAGGACAGATACGCAGTATTTT
CDR3: CASSESGTRTDTQYF
D: NA
size: few
V: TRBV2
J: TRBJ2-3

DNA: TGTGCCAGCAGTGAGACTTGGAGCTCCTACGAGCAGTACTTC
CDR3: CASSETWSSYEQYF
D: NA
size: many
V: TRBV6-1
J: TRBJ2-7

DNA: TGTGCCAGCAGACTACAGGGGTCAGGGAACACTGAAGCTTTCTTT
CDR3: CASRLQGSGNTEAFF
D: TRBD1
size: few
V: TRBV28
J: TRBJ1-1

DNA: TGTGCCATCAGTGAGTCCAGCCGGGAGACCCAGTTCTTC
CDR3: CAISESSRETQFF
D: NA
size: NA
V: TRBV10-3
J: TRBJ2-1

DNA: TGTGCCAGCAGTTTACGGCAGGCGAATTCACCCCTCCACTTT
CDR3: CASSLRQANSPLHF
D: NA
size: many
V: TRBV12-3/TRBV12-4
J: TRBJ1-6

DNA: TGCGCCAGCAGGCCACAGGGTGGAGAGACCCAGTACTTC
CDR3: CASRPQGGETQYF
D: NA
size: many
V: TRBV10-2
J: TRBJ2-5

DNA: TGCAGTGCTCTCGGACTAGCGGGTCATGAGCAGTTCTTC
CDR3: CSALGLAGHEQFF
D: TRBD2
size: NA
V: TRBV20-1
J: TRBJ2-1

DNA: TGTGCCAGCAGCAAAGAGGAGGCAGGCACAGATACGCAGTATTTT
CDR3: CASSKEEAGTDTQYF
D: NA
size: NA
V: TRBV21-1
J: TRBJ2-3

DNA: TGTGCCAGCAGCGAAGGACTAGCGGGGGGATTTAATGAGCAGTTCTTC
CDR3: CASSEGLAGGFNEQFF
D: TRBD2
size: many
V: TRBV9
J: TRBJ2-1

DNA: TGTGCCAGCAGCCAAGAAGAAGGGTCTCCCTACGAGCAGTACTTC
CDR3: CASSQEEGSPYEQYF
D: NA
size: many
V: TRBV4-2
J: TRBJ2-7

DNA: TGCGCCAGCAGCTACTTGGATGCGAACACTGAAGCTTTCTTT
CDR3: CASSYLDANTEAFF
D: NA
size: many
V: TRBV5-1
J: TRBJ1-1

DNA: TGTGCCAGCAGCCTTAGGGGGTTCTATGAAGCTTTCTTT
CDR3: CASSLRGFYEAFF
D: NA
size: few
V: TRBV7-2
J: TRBJ1-1

DNA: TGTGCCAGCAGCGCAGGGGGTCTAGGCTATGGCTACACCTTC
CDR3: CASSAGGLGYGYTF
D: TRBD1
size: few
V: TRBV12-3/TRBV12-4
J: TRBJ1-2

DNA: TGCGCCAGCAGCTTGGTCGGTAACAGGGAATCCGAGCAGTACTTC
CDR3: CASSLVGNRESEQYF
D: NA
size: many
V: TRBV5-1
J: TRBJ2-7

DNA: TGTGCCAGCAGCTTACGGGGACGGCCCATGAACACTGAAGCTTTCTTT
CDR3: CASSLRGRPMNTEAFF
D: NA
size: NA
V: TRBV7-2
J: TRBJ1-1

DNA: TGCGCCAGCAGCTACGGGGACGTCTCTGGAAACACCATATATTTT
CDR3: CASSYGDVSGNTIYF
D: NA
size: few
V: TRBV5-1
J: TRBJ1-3

DNA: TGCAGTGCTAGAATGAGGACAGGGACGCAGACCCAGTACTTC
CDR3: CSARMRTGTQTQYF
D: TRBD1
size: many
V: TRBV20-1
J: TRBJ2-5

DNA: TGTGCCAGCAAGGGACAGGGTGTTACGGCAGATACGCAGTATTTT
CDR3: CASKGQGVTADTQYF
D: TRBD1
size: few
V: TRBV28
J: TRBJ2-3